These T cell receptor beta chains were read from a single sample in a study of persistence of HIV-infected CD4 T cells. The method was immunoSEQ multiplex PCR; TCRdb's version includes in-frame clones alone and lacks a portion of them. The top ten clones hold roughly 7.2% of a sample with some 13,000 clones, over 65% of them seen once. Their antigen targets remain unknown. The sequences come from CD4+ T cells sorted from PBMCs after roughly 17-hour stimulation, collected from a patient who received antiretroviral therapy. The source of these receptors is an adult man with HIV who was CMV-seropositive. Each CDR3 is given without its conserved first and last residue. Clone size is shown for a subset of rows, as once, few, many or a class of expanded clone.

clone_size j_call v_call cdr3_aa
- TRBJ2-3 TRBV6-5 ASSADPSTDTQY
- TRBJ2-5 TRBV6-2/TRBV6-3 ASSYRGKTQY
- TRBJ2-7 TRBV11-1 ASSSGHRDSSYEQY
- TRBJ2-7 TRBV18 ASSPGREGEQY
once TRBJ1-2 TRBV5-6 ASSPGTPGDYGYT
- TRBJ2-5 TRBV10-3 AISKGGETQY
- TRBJ1-5 TRBV30 AWNQRSDQPQH
- TRBJ2-1 TRBV7-8 ASSLAPGGGANEQF
- TRBJ1-5 TRBV6-5 ASRSFNQPQH
- TRBJ2-2 TRBV6-6 ATFSPTTYTGELF
few TRBJ1-2 TRBV27 ASSFSGQGYGYT
- TRBJ2-1 TRBV7-2 ASSPWEGLNEQF
few TRBJ1-1 TRBV6-5 ASSYVSTNTEAF
- TRBJ2-7 TRBV19 ASSIGGYYEQY
- TRBJ2-7 TRBV7-2 ASSGNRGPYEQY
- TRBJ2-2 TRBV10-2 ASRDGSRGELF
few TRBJ2-1 TRBV5-1 ASSAGAGEQF
few TRBJ1-1 TRBV4-3 ASSQDDLGLGTAF
- TRBJ1-4 TRBV7-9 ASSLRLANEKLF
few TRBJ2-7 TRBV5-1 ASSLVRVNNEQY
- TRBJ2-2 TRBV11-3 ASSFAGGNFGELF
- TRBJ2-2 TRBV4-1 ASSQDLRRLAGRGTGELF
- TRBJ1-1 TRBV10-2 ASSGPNTEAF
- TRBJ2-1 TRBV6-6 ASSYSDREQF
few TRBJ1-1 TRBV30 AWTAQGEAF
- TRBJ1-2 TRBV10-3 AISESRQGYYGYT
- TRBJ2-4 TRBV14 ASSQEGTLKNIQY
- TRBJ1-1 TRBV12-3/TRBV12-4 ASSLAAEAF
few TRBJ2-7 TRBV6-1 ASSDPHGLSYEQY
- TRBJ1-1 TRBV12-2 ASRLGRDRERWDTEAF
- TRBJ1-4 TRBV23-1 ASSQSPGAPEEKLF
once TRBJ2-7 TRBV4-1 ASSQQRELQRN
few TRBJ1-1 TRBV7-9 ASSLATGTSNTEAF
- TRBJ2-7 TRBV19 ASSRDAGPGGYEQY
few TRBJ1-1 TRBV18 ASSPQTGNTEAF
- TRBJ1-3 TRBV5-6 ASSLVPGNTIY